Listed below are T cell receptor beta chains from one sample, sequenced in a study of cytomegalovirus exposure and HLA in healthy donors. TCRdb's table, derived via immunoSEQ multiplex PCR, lists solely in-frame clones and lacks some. The sample holds about 160,000 clones, roughly 70% seen once. The sequencing sample was made of PBMCs. The receptors here all came from a woman in her 50s in good health and CMV-seropositive. The CDR3 runs from the conserved cysteine through the conserved F or W. D genes are given only for firm matches. Rows may omit the clone size; those that give it use once, few, many or a size class.

j_gene | abundance | v_gene | d_gene | CDR3nt | CDR3aa
TRBJ2-7 | - | TRBV5-1 | TRBD2 | TGCGCCAGCAGCTCGAGAGCGGGGGGGCCCTACGAGCAGTACTTC | CASSSRAGGPYEQYF
TRBJ2-5 | - | TRBV7-9 | TRBD2 | TGTGCCACAGACTCCCTAGCGGGGGGAGAGACCCAGTACTTC | CATDSLAGGETQYF
TRBJ2-5 | - | TRBV9 | - | TGTGCCAGCAGCGAGGAGAATTGGGAGACCCAGTACTTC | CASSEENWETQYF
TRBJ2-7 | - | TRBV5-1 | TRBD2 | TGCGCCAGCAGCTTGTCACTAGCGGGCTACGAGCAGTACTTC | CASSLSLAGYEQYF
TRBJ1-2 | - | TRBV6-1 | TRBD1 | TGTGCCAGCAGCATTAACAGGGGTGGCGGCTACACCTTC | CASSINRGGGYTF
TRBJ2-5 | few | TRBV6-1 | TRBD2 | TGTGCCAGCAGTGAGGGACTAGCGGGGCTTCAAGAGACCCAGTACTTC | CASSEGLAGLQETQYF
TRBJ1-2 | - | TRBV6-6 | - | TGTGCCAGCAGTTACTCGGCAGGGAACGGTGGCTACACCTTC | CASSYSAGNGGYTF
TRBJ2-1 | few | TRBV6-1 | TRBD2 | TGTGCCAGCAGCTCTACTAGCGGGGGCAATGAGCAGTTCTTC | CASSSTSGGNEQFF
TRBJ2-1 | - | TRBV6-1 | TRBD1 | TGTGCCAGCAGTAGACAGGGGTCTCTGTTCTTC | CASSRQGSLFF
TRBJ1-1 | - | TRBV5-1 | - | TGCGCCAGCAGCTTGGGGGGCGGGGTGGGCACTGAAGCTTTCTTT | CASSLGGGVGTEAFF
TRBJ1-2 | few | TRBV5-1 | - | TGTGCCAGCAGCTTGGGGCAGGAATATGGCTACACCTTC | CASSLGQEYGYTF
TRBJ2-7 | - | TRBV5-1 | TRBD2 | TGCGCCAGCAGCTTGTCCACTAGCGGGGTCTCCTACGAGCAGTACTTC | CASSLSTSGVSYEQYF
TRBJ1-6 | once | TRBV28 | - | TGTGCCAGTAAGGGGCACGGGGGTGCGAATTCACCCCTCCACTTT | CASKGHGGANSPLHF
TRBJ1-3 | medium-sized | TRBV5-4 | - | TGTGCCAGCAGCTTGGCACCCGGGGTTGGAAACACCATATATTTT | CASSLAPGVGNTIYF
TRBJ2-1 | - | TRBV7-6 | TRBD2 | TGTGCCAGCAGCTTAGGGGAGCGGGGGTACTCCTACAATGAGCAGTTCTTC | CASSLGERGYSYNEQFF
TRBJ2-7 | - | TRBV11-2 | TRBD1 | TGTGCCAGCAGCTTTAGACAGGGGCCGCTCGAGCAGTACTTC | CASSFRQGPLEQYF
TRBJ2-1 | few | TRBV2 | - | TGTGCCAGCAGGGACTGGGAGGGGGGTGAGCAGTTCTTC | CASRDWEGGEQFF
TRBJ2-7 | - | TRBV7-6 | - | TGTGCCAGCAGCCCTGGACTGTTGAGCTCCTACGAGCAGTACTTC | CASSPGLLSSYEQYF
TRBJ1-2 | - | TRBV5-8 | TRBD1 | TGTGCCAGCAGCTTGACTTCTCCAGGGGGCGGGAGCTACACCTTC | CASSLTSPGGGSYTF
TRBJ2-6 | - | TRBV11-2 | - | TGTGCCAGCAGTTGGCCTGGGGCCAACGTCCTGACTTTC | CASSWPGANVLTF
TRBJ1-1 | once | TRBV18 | - | TGTGCCAGCTCACCATCTCCAGGCCAACCTCTTGAAGCTTTCTTT | CASSPSPGQPLEAFF
TRBJ2-2 | once | TRBV9 | TRBD2 | TGTGCCAGCTCGGGGGGAGAAAGGCCCGGGGAGCTGTTTTTT | CASSGGERPGELFF
TRBJ1-6 | - | TRBV7-8 | TRBD1 | TGTGCCAGCAGCCCAAGGGACAGTACAAGGGATTCACCCCTCCACTTT | CASSPRDSTRDSPLHF
TRBJ2-7 | - | TRBV10-3 | - | TGTGCCACCGCGGTCGAAACCTACGAGCAGTACTTC | CATAVETYEQYF
TRBJ1-2 | - | TRBV10-3 | - | TGTGCCATCAGTGAGTCCCGACAGGTATATGGCTACACCTTC | CAISESRQVYGYTF
TRBJ2-6 | - | TRBV29-1 | - | TGCAGCGTGGACACCTCTGGGGCCAACGTCCTGACTTTC | CSVDTSGANVLTF
TRBJ2-3 | - | TRBV4-2 | TRBD2 | TGTGCCAGCAGCCATTTGGAGCTTCTAGCGGGGGACACTAGCACAGATACGCAGTATTTT | CASSHLELLAGDTSTDTQYF
TRBJ2-1 | - | TRBV7-3 | TRBD2 | TGTGCCAGCAGCTTAGGAGCGGGGGCGGTCTACAATGAGCAGTTCTTC | CASSLGAGAVYNEQFF
TRBJ2-2 | - | TRBV5-1 | - | TGCGCCAGCAGCTTGGTACAGGGAAACACCGGGGAGCTGTTTTTT | CASSLVQGNTGELFF
TRBJ2-1 | once | TRBV2 | TRBD1 | TGTGCCAGCAGGGAAGGGACAGGGGGGGATGAGCAGTTCTTC | CASREGTGGDEQFF
TRBJ1-5 | - | TRBV5-1 | - | TGCGCCAGCAGCTTGGATGATCCGGGGATACAGCCCCAGCATTTT | CASSLDDPGIQPQHF
TRBJ2-3 | few | TRBV6-5 | - | TGTGCCAGCAGCCGCCCAGGGGCAGATACGCAGTATTTT | CASSRPGADTQYF
TRBJ2-7 | - | TRBV5-1 | - | TGCGCCAGCAGCCCGGGCATAGGGGAGGTTTACGAGCAGTACTTC | CASSPGIGEVYEQYF
TRBJ1-3 | - | TRBV28 | - | TGTGCCAGCAGTTCCCCAGGGGTTACCTCTGGAAACACCATATATTTT | CASSSPGVTSGNTIYF
TRBJ1-1 | - | TRBV19 | - | TGTGCCAGTAGTATAATAGGGGCGGGGGCGAACACTGAAGCTTTCTTT | CASSIIGAGANTEAFF
TRBJ2-7 | - | TRBV7-8 | TRBD1 | TGTGCCAGCAGCTTAGGGACAGGGGTTTCCTACGAGCAGTACTTC | CASSLGTGVSYEQYF
TRBJ2-7 | once | TRBV5-5 | - | TGTGCCAGCAGCTTAGCGCCGGGTCCTTCCTACGAGCAGTACTTC | CASSLAPGPSYEQYF
TRBJ1-5 | - | TRBV28 | TRBD1 | TGTGCCAGCAGTTTATTTCGCGGGACAGCAAATCAGCCCCAGCATTTT | CASSLFRGTANQPQHF
TRBJ1-2 | - | TRBV15 | TRBD1 | TGTGCCACCAGCAGAGATAGGGGGACAGGGGGCGCGAGGGGCTACACCTTC | CATSRDRGTGGARGYTF
TRBJ2-7 | - | TRBV7-3 | TRBD2 | TGTGCCAGCAGCTTTCGGGGCGGGGGGGCCTACGAGCAGTACTTC | CASSFRGGGAYEQYF
TRBJ1-6 | - | TRBV6-6 | - | TGTGCCAGCAGAGAACCGGGACTGGGAGATTCACCCCTCCACTTT | CASREPGLGDSPLHF
TRBJ2-1 | - | TRBV6-5 | TRBD1 | TGTGCCAGCAGCCGGGACAGCCGCTACAATGAGCAGTTCTTC | CASSRDSRYNEQFF
TRBJ2-1 | - | TRBV10-3 | TRBD2 | TGTGCCGCGACTAGCAAGGAAGGCAATGAGCAGTTCTTC | CAATSKEGNEQFF
TRBJ1-2 | - | TRBV7-9 | TRBD1 | TGTGCCAGCAGCTTGGACAGGGAAATCTATGGCTACACCTTC | CASSLDREIYGYTF
TRBJ1-2 | - | TRBV2 | - | TGTGCCAGCAGTGAGCAGGGCTACTATGGCTACACCTTC | CASSEQGYYGYTF
TRBJ1-1 | - | TRBV5-5 | - | TGTGCCAGCAGCTTTGCAGGGAGGGTGACTGAAGCTTTCTTT | CASSFAGRVTEAFF